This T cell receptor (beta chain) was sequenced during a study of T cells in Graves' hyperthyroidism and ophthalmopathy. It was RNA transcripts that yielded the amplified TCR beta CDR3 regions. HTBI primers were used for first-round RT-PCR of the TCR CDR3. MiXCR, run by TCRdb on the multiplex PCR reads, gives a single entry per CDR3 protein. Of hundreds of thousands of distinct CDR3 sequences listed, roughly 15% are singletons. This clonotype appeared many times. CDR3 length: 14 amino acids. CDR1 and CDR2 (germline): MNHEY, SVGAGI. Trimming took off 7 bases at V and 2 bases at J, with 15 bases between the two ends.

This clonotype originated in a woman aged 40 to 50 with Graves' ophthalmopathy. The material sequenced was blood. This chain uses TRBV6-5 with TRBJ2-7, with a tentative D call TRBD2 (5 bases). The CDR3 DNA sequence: TGTGCCAGCATGGTGAGCGGAGATGCCTACGAGCAGTACTTC. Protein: CASMVSGDAYEQYF.